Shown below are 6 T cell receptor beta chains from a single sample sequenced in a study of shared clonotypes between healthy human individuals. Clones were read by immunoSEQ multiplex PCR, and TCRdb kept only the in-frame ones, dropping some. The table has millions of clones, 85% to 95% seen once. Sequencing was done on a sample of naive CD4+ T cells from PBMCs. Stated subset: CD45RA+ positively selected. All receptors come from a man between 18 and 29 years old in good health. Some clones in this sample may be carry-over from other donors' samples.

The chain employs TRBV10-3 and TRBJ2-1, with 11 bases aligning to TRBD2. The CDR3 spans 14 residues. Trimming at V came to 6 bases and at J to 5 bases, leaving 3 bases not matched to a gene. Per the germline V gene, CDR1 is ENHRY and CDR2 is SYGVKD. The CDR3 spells CAIRGTSGDNEQFF. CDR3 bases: TGTGCCATCAGGGGGACTAGCGGCGACAATGAGCAGTTCTTC.

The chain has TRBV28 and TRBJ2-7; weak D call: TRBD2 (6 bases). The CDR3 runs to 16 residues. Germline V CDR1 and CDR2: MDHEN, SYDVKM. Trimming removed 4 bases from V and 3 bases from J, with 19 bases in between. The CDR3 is CASSSTETRVRYEQYF. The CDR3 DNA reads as TGTGCCAGCAGTTCAACCGAGACTAGGGTTCGCTACGAGCAGTACTTC.

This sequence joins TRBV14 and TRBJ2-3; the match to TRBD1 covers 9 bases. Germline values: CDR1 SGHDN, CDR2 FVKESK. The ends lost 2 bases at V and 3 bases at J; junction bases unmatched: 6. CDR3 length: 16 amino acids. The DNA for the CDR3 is TGTGCCAGCAGCCAAAAACCGGGACAGGGAACAGATACGCAGTATTTT. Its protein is CASSQKPGQGTDTQYF.

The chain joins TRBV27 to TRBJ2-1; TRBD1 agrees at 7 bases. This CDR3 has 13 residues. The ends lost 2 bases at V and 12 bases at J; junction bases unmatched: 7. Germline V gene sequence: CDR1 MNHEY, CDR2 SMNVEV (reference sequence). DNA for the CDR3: TGTGCCAGCAGTTTACCCCACCCAGGGGGGCAGTTCTTC. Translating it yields CASSLPHPGGQFF.

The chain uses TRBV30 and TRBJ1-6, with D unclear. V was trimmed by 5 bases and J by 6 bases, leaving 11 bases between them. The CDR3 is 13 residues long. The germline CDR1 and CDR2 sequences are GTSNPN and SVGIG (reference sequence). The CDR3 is CAWAPWSNSPLHF. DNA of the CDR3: TGTGCCTGGGCCCCTTGGAGTAATTCACCCCTCCACTTT.

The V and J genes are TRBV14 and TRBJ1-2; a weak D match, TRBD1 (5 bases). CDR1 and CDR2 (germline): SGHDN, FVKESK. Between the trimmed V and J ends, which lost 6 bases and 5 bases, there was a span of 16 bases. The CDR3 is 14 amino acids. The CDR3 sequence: CASRGAGQPYGYTF. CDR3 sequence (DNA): TGTGCCAGCAGGGGAGCAGGGCAGCCATATGGCTACACCTTC.